Listed here are 20 T cell receptor beta chains from one sample, sequenced in a study of Ad26.COV2.S vaccination and SARS-CoV-2 variants. Profiling relied on immunoSEQ multiplex PCR, and the TCRdb table lists in-frame clones only, not all of them. The sample carries hundreds of thousands of clones, 80% to 90% recorded once. Indicated treatment: about 20 received Ad26.COV2.S at low or high dose, single or two shots; 5 received placebo; per-sample allocation not given. Sampling took place 63 days after the first vaccine or placebo injection. The input for sequencing was peripheral blood, taken in a trial of Ad26.COV2.S vaccine versus placebo. The receptors stem from a person between 18 and 59 years old who received the Ad26.COV2.S COVID-19 vaccine or a placebo.

As concerns this clone: Other DNA sequences in this specimen translate into the identical CDR3. The chain uses TRBV7-9 and TRBJ2-3, with 8 nucleotides matching TRBD2. This CDR3 comprises 13 residues. V shed 5 bases, J shed 6 bases, and the junction held 4 bases outside the gene matches. Germline assignment: CDR1 SEHNR and CDR2 FQNEAQ (reference sequence). CDR3: CASSPTSADTQYF. For the CDR3, the DNA is TGTGCCAGCAGCCCGACTAGCGCTGATACGCAGTATTTT.

DNA of the CDR3: TGTGCCAGCAGTGAGGGACTAGCTGCCTCCTACGAGCAGTACTTC. Its protein product is CASSEGLAASYEQYF. This chain uses TRBV2 with TRBJ2-7; 9 bases match TRBD2. The CDR3 is 15 residues long. Germline V gene sequence: CDR1 SNHLY, CDR2 FYNNEI. The V and J ends lost 3 bases and 0 bases, in that order; junction bases with no gene match: 3.

The chain is built from TRBV5-8 and TRBJ1-5; TRBD1 matches 12 bases. CDR1 is SGHTS, CDR2 YDEGEE, per germline. The V and J ends lost 4 bases and 6 bases, in that order; junction bases with no gene match: 8. The CDR3 is 16 amino acids. The CDR3 coding sequence is TGTGCCAGCAGCGCCATCCGGGACAGGGGGCTTCAGCCCCAGCATTTT. Translated: CASSAIRDRGLQPQHF.

V and J are TRBV30 and TRBJ2-7; D is possibly TRBD2 (6 bases). V lost 3 bases, J lost 1 base, and 13 bases lay in between. Per the germline V gene, CDR1 is GTSNPN and CDR2 is SVGIG (reference sequence). The CDR3 has 14 amino acids. CDR3 sequence: CAWSRRDSSYEQYF. The CDR3 region has the DNA TGTGCCTGGAGCCGCCGGGACTCTTCCTACGAGCAGTACTTC.

This clone has a single count. The V and J genes are TRBV6-2 or TRBV6-3 and TRBJ1-1; D might be TRBD1 (5 bases). Germline assignment: CDR1 MNHEY and CDR2 SVGEGT. Trimming cost V 4 bases and J 7 bases, with 7 bases left between them. The CDR3 runs to 11 residues. CDR3 in amino acids: CASSWGVEAFF. As DNA, the CDR3 is TGTGCCAGCAGTTGGGGGGTTGAAGCTTTCTTT.

V usage is TRBV18 and J usage is TRBJ2-2; 9 nucleotides align to TRBD2. CDR1 is KGHSH and CDR2 is LQKENI in the germline V gene. Trimming at V came to 6 bases and at J to 2 bases, leaving 4 bases not matched to a gene. The CDR3 totals 15 residues. In DNA form, the CDR3 reads TGTGCCAGCTCGAGGACTAGCGCTAACACCGGGGAGCTGTTTTTT. Its translation is CASSRTSANTGELFF. Supplemented by reference TRBV18 and TRBJ2-2, the full variable domain reads NAGVMQNPRHLVRRRGQEARLRCSPMKGHSHVYWYRQLPEEGLKFMVYLQKENIIDESGMPKERFSAEFPKEGPSILRIQQVVRGDSAAYFCASSRTSANTGELFFGEGSRLTVL.

The chain uses TRBV7-2 and TRBJ1-2, with 8 bases lining up with TRBD1. Germline CDR1 and CDR2: SGHTA and FQGNSA. V lost 3 bases to trimming and J lost 8 bases; unmatched junction nucleotides: 5. This CDR3 is built from 13 residues. The CDR3 DNA reads as TGTGCCAGCAGCTTGCAGGGGGCGCGGGGCTACACCTTC. It codes for CASSLQGARGYTF. The full variable domain, with the rest looked up from reference TRBV7-2 and TRBJ1-2, is GAGVSQSPSNKVTEKGKDVELRCDPISGHTALYWYRQSLGQGLEFLIYFQGNSAPDKSGLPSDRFSAERTGGSVSTLTIQRTQQEDSAVYLCASSLQGARGYTFGSGTRLTVV.

The chain carries TRBV5-1 and TRBJ2-1; D call uncertain. This CDR3 contains 11 residues. Germline V gives CDR1 SGHRS, CDR2 YFSETQ. V lost 1 base, J lost 8 bases, and 4 bases lay in between. The CDR3 sequence is CASSLIDEQFF. CDR3 DNA sequence: TGCGCCAGCAGCTTGATCGATGAGCAGTTCTTC.

The table lists this clone with a count of one. The chain links TRBV28 to TRBJ1-1, with no clear D. From germline, CDR1 is MDHEN and CDR2 SYDVKM. The V end was cut by 6 bases, the J end by 4 bases, with 15 bases between. The CDR3 totals 14 residues. CDR3 in DNA: TGTGCCAGCAGCCCAATTCTCATTTCCACTGAAGCTTTCTTT. Its translation: CASSPILISTEAFF.

This clone occurred a few times. In nucleotides, the CDR3 is TGTGCCTGGAGTGTACCTGGGAGGTATCAGCCCCAGCATTTT. Its protein is CAWSVPGRYQPQHF. The chain combines TRBV30 with TRBJ1-5; D remains ambiguous. This CDR3 spans 14 amino acids. Germline CDR1 GTSNPN, CDR2 SVGIG (reference sequence). Trimming removed 0 bases at V and 5 bases at J, with 11 bases between.

The chain has TRBV5-3 and TRBJ1-1; D is undetermined. TRBV5-3 is reported as an ORF; its role is uncertain. V dropped 4 bases and J dropped 4 bases, with 17 bases sitting between them. The CDR3 is 15 residues long. In DNA, the CDR3 is TGTGCCAGAAGCCCCTTTAGGCCGGAGAGCACTGAAGCTTTCTTT. This sequence encodes CARSPFRPESTEAFF.

The chain joins TRBV5-1 to TRBJ2-2; 8 positions agree with TRBD2. V trimming: 4 bases; J trimming: 2 bases; junction bases outside the gene matches: 7. Germline CDR1 SGHRS, CDR2 YFSETQ. The CDR3 totals 16 residues. Here the CDR3 reads CASSPAAGANTGELFF. CDR3 sequence (DNA): TGCGCCAGCAGCCCGGCAGCGGGGGCCAACACCGGGGAGCTGTTTTTT.

The chain is built from TRBV7-8 and TRBJ1-5; 8 nucleotides line up with TRBD1. The junction had 15 bases not matched to a gene; V was cut back by 6 bases and J by 5 bases. Looked up from germline, CDR1 is SGHVS and CDR2 is FQNEAQ. The CDR3 loop spans 17 amino acids. The CDR3 protein is CASRNSVDREAHQPQHF. The CDR3 coding sequence is TGTGCCAGCAGAAATTCCGTGGACAGGGAGGCGCATCAGCCCCAGCATTTT. The full variable domain, its missing parts supplied by reference TRBV7-8 and TRBJ1-5, is GAGVSQSPRYKVAKRGQDVALRCDPISGHVSLFWYQQALGQGPEFLTYFQNEAQLDKSGLPSDRFFAERPEGSVSTLKIQRTQQEDSAVYLCASRNSVDREAHQPQHFGDGTRLSIL.

The V gene is TRBV27, the J gene TRBJ2-3, with no clear D. The V gene lost 5 bases and the J gene lost 1 base, with 22 bases spanning the gap. The V gene's germline CDR1 is MNHEY and CDR2 SMNVEV (reference sequence). This CDR3 spans 18 amino acids. CDR3 region: CASSPPLDKSVGTDTQYF. The CDR3 region has the DNA TGTGCCAGCAGTCCCCCCCTTGACAAAAGCGTCGGCACAGATACGCAGTATTTT.

This sequence joins TRBV5-8 and TRBJ1-4; 7 bases line up with TRBD1. Unmatched junction bases numbered 10, after V lost 4 bases and J lost 7 bases. The CDR3 covers 15 residues. Germline V CDR1 and CDR2: SGHTS, YDEGEE. This CDR3 is CASSPQGTSGEKLFF. CDR3 nucleotide sequence: TGTGCCAGCAGCCCACAGGGGACCTCGGGTGAAAAACTGTTTTTT.

This clone was counted a single time. Other DNA sequences in this specimen translate into the identical CDR3. The rearrangement joins TRBV9 to TRBJ1-1; possible D gene TRBD1, 5 bases. The CDR3 is 13 amino acids. V lost 0 bases and J lost 5, with 8 bases in between. Germline V gene lookup returns CDR1 SGDLS and CDR2 YYNGEE. In DNA, the CDR3 is TGTGCCAGCAGCGTAGCTCGGGGGACTGAAGCTTTCTTT. Translation: CASSVARGTEAFF.

This clone was observed once. The chain joins TRBV12-3 or TRBV12-4 to TRBJ2-7; no clear D. V was cut by 5 bases and J by 2 bases, with 10 bases left in between. This CDR3 is 13 amino acids long. The CDR3 loop is CASSLFGPYEQYF. The DNA for the CDR3 is TGTGCCAGCAGTCTTTTCGGGCCCTACGAGCAGTACTTC.

The chain's CDR3 is CASSYVGQGRSSSYEQYF. Here the CDR3 DNA reads TGTGCCAGCAGTTATGTGGGACAGGGGAGGTCATCCTCCTACGAGCAGTACTTC. The chain has TRBV6-2 or TRBV6-3 and TRBJ2-7, with TRBD1 matching 10 bases. Trimming cost V 3 bases and J 0 bases; bases outside gene matches: 11. The CDR3 extends over 18 amino acids. The germline gives CDR1 MNHEY, CDR2 SVGEGT.

This chain connects TRBV7-2 to TRBJ2-7; possibly TRBD2 for D (7 bases). CDR1 is SGHTA and CDR2 is FQGNSA in the germline V gene. Trimming took off 8 bases at V and 1 base at J, with 18 bases between the two ends. The CDR3 extends over 15 amino acids. CDR3 residues: CASGEGGPSSYEQYF. The CDR3 DNA is TGTGCCAGCGGGGAGGGGGGGCCCAGTTCCTACGAGCAGTACTTC.

The genes are TRBV7-9 and TRBJ1-5, with TRBD1 identical over 8 bases. Germline-derived CDR1 and CDR2 are SEHNR and FQNEAQ (reference sequence). V lost 6 bases and J lost 9; bases outside the gene matches: 16. The CDR3 is made up of 16 amino acids. CDR3 sequence (DNA): TGTGCCAGCAGTCCTTGGACAGGGAATTCAAAGGGGCCCCAGCATTTT. Translated, it gives CASSPWTGNSKGPQHF.